This TCR beta chain was recorded in a study of shared clonotypes between healthy human individuals (dated by TCRdb to 2018 to 2020). Turning to the overall study: The cohort comprised a couple of women and a few men aged 18 to 49 years. For each donor, CD4 naive and CD4 memory were each given three plates, CD8 naive was given two plates, and CD8 memory was given one plate. The study deeply sequenced blood TCR repertoires of several healthy adults to estimate repertoire size and the extent of clonotype sharing between individuals. Libraries were prepared and TCR repertoires were sequenced by different laboratories using diverse techniques, in order to increase sequencing depth and limit assay-specific biases. Per donor, leukapheresis produced somewhere between about 0.94 and 9 billion PBMCs.

Using the deep immunoSEQ assay, TCR CDR3 regions were amplified from genomic DNA by multiplex PCR. Extracted genomic DNA from each cell subset was distributed evenly across all wells of several immunoSEQ 96-well plates, and each plate was treated as a replicate. For sorted subsets, 150 to 200 ng genomic DNA, equal to 25,000 to 35,000 T cell genomes, was loaded into each replicate PCR. The purified libraries were quantified using a Qubit 3.0 fluorometer, sized with a Bioanalyzer 2100, and then quantified again using the KAPA Library Quantification kit. Every immunoSEQ 96-well plate was sequenced on a separate single-read 150-cycle Illumina NextSeq 550 flow cell. The original pipeline was this. The immunoSEQ output contained only junctional sequences without quality scores, so filtering could not match that applied to full-length reads. Sequences were annotated with PyIR, a Python wrapper for IgBLAST v1.9, using IMGT germline references to assign V/J genes and CDR3. Reads with weak V/J assignments (E-value above 1e-6), missing CDR3, stop codons, out-of-frame junctions, or ambiguous translated residues were removed. V3J clonotypes were defined as sequences sharing the same inferred V gene, J gene, and CDR3 amino acid sequence. To compute the percentage overlap between repertoires, the number of shared unique clonotypes was divided by the size of the smaller repertoire. Repertoire richness was assessed with RTK rarefaction, the Chao1 estimator, and Recon v2.1 estimates of unobserved clonotypes. Generation probabilities for all TCRbeta clonotypes obtained by the gDNA method from several donors were computed using OLGA. TCRdb retrieved this table from immuneACCESS and kept in-frame rearrangements only. Not all clones are present; in checked studies, unresolved V genes account for under half, and no reason is known for the remainder. V and J calls and clone size are given by that table; D and trimming were obtained from the DNA. The sample includes about 2.4 million clones, with approximately 94% observed a single time. The ten largest clones represent 0.36% of the sample.

Points on this clone: Its antigen is unknown. Base qualities are missing; no much larger clone stands one base away. Different DNA sequences within this sample yield the same CDR3.

Donors were healthy HIV-negative adults with no recently reported acute infections or vaccinations. Every donor was a Caucasian adult residing in Nashville, Tennessee, USA. Magnetic negative selection was used to enrich CD4+ T cells, after which naive cells were positively selected on CD45RA and the negative fraction became the memory subset. Blood was obtained by leukapheresis, after which PBMCs were separated by Ficoll-Histopaque density gradient centrifugation and cryopreserved in liquid nitrogen vapor phase. Analytical flow cytometry was used to check the purity and quantity of each magnetically sorted T cell population. Genomic DNA was isolated from every sorted fraction and measured by UV absorbance on a Nanodrop 2000c. Trimmed from V: 5 bases; trimmed from J: 2 bases; junction bases lacking a gene match: 4. From the cysteine up to the phenylalanine, the CDR3 has a length of 14 residues. The kept DNA is CDR3 alone, 42 bases in frame from the first base. The germline V gene gives CDR1 as SNHLY and CDR2 as FYNNEI.

The investigation overall reported the following: Compared with non-shared clonotypes, clonotypes shared by all four sorted-subset donors had higher generation probabilities. Sampling was restricted to blood, and TCR repertoires in tissue are likely to differ from TCR repertoires in blood. Pairwise subsampling led to the expectation that sequencing depth would affect the degree of clonotype sharing among donors. Larger estimated clonotype richness was generally found for naive subsets than for memory subsets. Because the study included a small number of donors, the genetic and exposure-history diversity represented was limited. Sharing across a few donors was observed for about 5% of naive CD4, over 3% of naive CD8, roughly 2.4% of memory CD4, and less than 0.45% of memory CD8 clonotypes. Even with the large sequencing depth, rarefaction of the sorted-subset datasets indicated that sequencing was incomplete.

Sequencing was carried out using naive CD4+ T cells from PBMCs. The cell subset or site label for this specimen denotes: CD45RA+ positively selected. This sequence uses TRBV2 and TRBJ2-5, with 8 bases matching TRBD1. This clonotype was obtained from a man between 18 and 29 years old in good health. Some clones in this sample may be carry-over from other donors' samples. The DNA sequence follows: TGTGCCAGCAGTCCGGACAGGGTGCAAGAGACCCAGTACTTC. The resulting protein is CASSPDRVQETQYF. Extended through the reference TRBV2 and TRBJ2-5 proteins, this CDR3 yields the full variable domain: EPEVTQTPSHQVTQMGQEVILRCVPISNHLYFYWYRQILGQKVEFLVSFYNNEISEKSEIFDDQFSVERPDGSNFTLKIRSTKLEDSAMYFCASSPDRVQETQYFGPGTRLLVL.